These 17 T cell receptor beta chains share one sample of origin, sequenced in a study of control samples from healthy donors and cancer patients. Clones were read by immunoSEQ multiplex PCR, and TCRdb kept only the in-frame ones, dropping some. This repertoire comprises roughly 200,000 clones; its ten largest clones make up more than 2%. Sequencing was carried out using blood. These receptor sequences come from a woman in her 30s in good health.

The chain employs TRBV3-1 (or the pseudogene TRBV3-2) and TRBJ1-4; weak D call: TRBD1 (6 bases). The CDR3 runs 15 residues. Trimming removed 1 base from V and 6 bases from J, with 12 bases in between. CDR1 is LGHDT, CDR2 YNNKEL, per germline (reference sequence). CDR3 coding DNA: TGTGCCAGCAGCCAAGCACAGGGCAGGGATGAAAAACTGTTTTTT. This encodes CASSQAQGRDEKLFF.

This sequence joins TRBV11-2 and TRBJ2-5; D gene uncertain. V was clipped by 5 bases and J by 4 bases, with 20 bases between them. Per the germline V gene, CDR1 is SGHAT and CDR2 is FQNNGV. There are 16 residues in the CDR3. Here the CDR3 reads CASSLGSPIRRETQYF. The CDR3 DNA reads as TGTGCCAGCAGCCTCGGGTCCCCCATTCGACGAGAGACCCAGTACTTC.

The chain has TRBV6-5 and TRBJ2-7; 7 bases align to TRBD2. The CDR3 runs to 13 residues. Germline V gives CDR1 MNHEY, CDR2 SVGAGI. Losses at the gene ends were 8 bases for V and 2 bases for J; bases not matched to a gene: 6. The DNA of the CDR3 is TGTGCCAGCGGGCTAGCGGAACCCTACGAGCAGTACTTC. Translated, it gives CASGLAEPYEQYF.

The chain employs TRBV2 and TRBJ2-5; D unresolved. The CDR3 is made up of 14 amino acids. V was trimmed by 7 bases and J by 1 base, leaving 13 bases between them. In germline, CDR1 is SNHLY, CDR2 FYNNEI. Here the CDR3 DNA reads TGTGCCAGCAAAGACCTATTCCTCCAAGAGACCCAGTACTTC. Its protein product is CASKDLFLQETQYF. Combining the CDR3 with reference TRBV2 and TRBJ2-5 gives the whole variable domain EPEVTQTPSHQVTQMGQEVILRCVPISNHLYFYWYRQILGQKVEFLVSFYNNEISEKSEIFDDQFSVERPDGSNFTLKIRSTKLEDSAMYFCASKDLFLQETQYFGPGTRLLVL.

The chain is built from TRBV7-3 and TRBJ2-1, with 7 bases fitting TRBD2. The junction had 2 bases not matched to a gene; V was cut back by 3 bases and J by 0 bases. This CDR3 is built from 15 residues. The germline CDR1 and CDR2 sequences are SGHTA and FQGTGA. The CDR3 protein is CASSLGGGSYNEQFF. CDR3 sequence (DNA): TGTGCCAGCAGCTTGGGCGGGGGCTCCTACAATGAGCAGTTCTTC.

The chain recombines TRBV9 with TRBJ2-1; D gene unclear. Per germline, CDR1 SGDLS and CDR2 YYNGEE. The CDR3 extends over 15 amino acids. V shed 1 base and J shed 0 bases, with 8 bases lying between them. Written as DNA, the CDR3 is TGTGCCAGCAGCGTATCGGGCAGCTCCTACAATGAGCAGTTCTTC. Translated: CASSVSGSSYNEQFF.

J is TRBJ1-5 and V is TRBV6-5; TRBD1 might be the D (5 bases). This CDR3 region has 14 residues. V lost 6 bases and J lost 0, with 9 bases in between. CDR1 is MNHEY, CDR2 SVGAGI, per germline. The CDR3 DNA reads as TGTGCCAGCAGACTCAGGGCTAGCAATCAGCCCCAGCATTTT. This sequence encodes CASRLRASNQPQHF.

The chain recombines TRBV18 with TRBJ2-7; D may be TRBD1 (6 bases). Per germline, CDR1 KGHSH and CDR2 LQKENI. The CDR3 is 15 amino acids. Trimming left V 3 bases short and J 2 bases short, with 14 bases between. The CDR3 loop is CASSPFKTGTYEQYF. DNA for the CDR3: TGTGCCAGCTCACCCTTTAAGACAGGAACCTACGAGCAGTACTTC.

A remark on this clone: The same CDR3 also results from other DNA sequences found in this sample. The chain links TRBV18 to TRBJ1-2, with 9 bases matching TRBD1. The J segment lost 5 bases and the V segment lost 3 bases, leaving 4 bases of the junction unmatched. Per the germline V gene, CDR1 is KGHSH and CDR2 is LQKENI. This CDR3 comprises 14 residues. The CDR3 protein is CASSPGQGEYGYTF. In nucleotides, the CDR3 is TGTGCCAGCTCACCGGGACAGGGAGAATATGGCTACACCTTC.

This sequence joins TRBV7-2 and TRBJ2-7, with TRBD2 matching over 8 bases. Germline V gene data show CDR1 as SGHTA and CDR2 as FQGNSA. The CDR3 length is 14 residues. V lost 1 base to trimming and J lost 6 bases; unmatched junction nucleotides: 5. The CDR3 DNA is TGTGCCAGCAGCTTAGGACTAGCGCTCGGCGAGCAGTACTTC. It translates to CASSLGLALGEQYF.

The CDR3 nucleotides are TGCGCCAGCAGCGGACTAGCGGGGCTTAAGTCTACTTCTAATGAGCAGTTCTTC. Amino acids: CASSGLAGLKSTSNEQFF. V gene TRBV4-3 combines with J gene TRBJ2-1; 12 bases align to TRBD2. Unmatched junction bases numbered 15, after V lost 5 bases and J lost 7 bases. The CDR3 extends over 18 amino acids. Per germline, CDR1 LGHNA and CDR2 YSLEER.

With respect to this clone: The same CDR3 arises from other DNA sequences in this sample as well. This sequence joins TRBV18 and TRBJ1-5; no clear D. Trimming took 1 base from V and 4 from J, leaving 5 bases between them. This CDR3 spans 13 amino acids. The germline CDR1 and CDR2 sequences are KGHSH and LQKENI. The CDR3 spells CASSPQGNQPQHF. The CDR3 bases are TGTGCCAGCTCACCACAGGGTAATCAGCCCCAGCATTTT.

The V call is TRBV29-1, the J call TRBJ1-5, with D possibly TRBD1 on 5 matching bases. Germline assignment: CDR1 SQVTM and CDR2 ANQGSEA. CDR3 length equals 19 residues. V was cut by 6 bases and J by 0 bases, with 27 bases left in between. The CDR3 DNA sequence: TGCAGCGTCGAAACATCGGGACCCAAGGGGAGGAGTAGCAATCAGCCCCAGCATTTT. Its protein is CSVETSGPKGRSSNQPQHF.

The CDR3 sequence is CASSLLQGAEAFF. Written as DNA, the CDR3 is TGTGCCAGCAGCCTTCTACAGGGGGCTGAAGCTTTCTTT. The chain uses TRBV14 and TRBJ1-1; 8 positions match TRBD1. Trimming at V came to 4 bases and at J to 6 bases, leaving 4 bases not matched to a gene. Germline assignment: CDR1 SGHDN and CDR2 FVKESK. The CDR3 contains 13 residues.

The CDR3 DNA follows: TGTGCCAGTAGTATAAATCGGGGCACCTATGGCTACACCTTC. Its translation is CASSINRGTYGYTF. The chain is built from TRBV19 and TRBJ1-2, with TRBD1 as a possible D gene (5 bases). This CDR3 contains 14 residues. Trimming pared 2 bases from V and 4 bases from J, leaving 11 bases between. Germline assignment: CDR1 LNHDA and CDR2 SQIVND (reference sequence).

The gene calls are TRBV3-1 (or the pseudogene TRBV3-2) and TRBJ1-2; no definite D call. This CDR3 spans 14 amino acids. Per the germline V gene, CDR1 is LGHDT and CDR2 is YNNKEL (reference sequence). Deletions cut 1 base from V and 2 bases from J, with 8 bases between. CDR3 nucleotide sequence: TGTGCCAGCAGCCAAGTGTGGAGAAACTATGGCTACACCTTC. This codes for CASSQVWRNYGYTF.

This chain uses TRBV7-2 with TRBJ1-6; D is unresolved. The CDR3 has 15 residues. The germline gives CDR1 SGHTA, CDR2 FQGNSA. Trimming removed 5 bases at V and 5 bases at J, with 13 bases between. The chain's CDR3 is CASSPVGGNNSPLHF. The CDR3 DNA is TGTGCCAGCAGCCCGGTAGGAGGGAATAATTCACCCCTCCACTTT. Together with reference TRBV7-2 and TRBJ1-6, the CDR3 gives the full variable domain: GAGVSQSPSNKVTEKGKDVELRCDPISGHTALYWYRQSLGQGLEFLIYFQGNSAPDKSGLPSDRFSAERTGGSVSTLTIQRTQQEDSAVYLCASSPVGGNNSPLHFGNGTRLTVT.